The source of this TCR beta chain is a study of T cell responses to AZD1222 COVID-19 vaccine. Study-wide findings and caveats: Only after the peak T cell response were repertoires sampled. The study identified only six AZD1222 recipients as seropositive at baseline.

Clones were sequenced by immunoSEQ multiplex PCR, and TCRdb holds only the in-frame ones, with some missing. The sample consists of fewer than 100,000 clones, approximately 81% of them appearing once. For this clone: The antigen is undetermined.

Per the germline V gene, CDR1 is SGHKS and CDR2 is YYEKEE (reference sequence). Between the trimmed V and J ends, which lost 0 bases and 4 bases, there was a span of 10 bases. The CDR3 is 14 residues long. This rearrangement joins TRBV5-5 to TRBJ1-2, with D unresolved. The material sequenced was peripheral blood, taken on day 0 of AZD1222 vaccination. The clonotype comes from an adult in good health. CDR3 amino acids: CASSLEARSYGYTF. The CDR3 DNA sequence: TGTGCCAGCAGCTTGGAGGCCAGATCCTATGGCTACACCTTC.